The text below deals with one T cell receptor (beta chain). The data are from a study of Ad26.COV2.S vaccination and SARS-CoV-2 variants. This table comes from immunoSEQ multiplex PCR, and its TCRdb copy is limited to in-frame clones, with some not included. The sample yields some 340,000 clones, around four fifths seen once. Treatment indicated: some 20 received Ad26.COV2.S at low or high dose, single or two shots; 5 received placebo; per-sample allocation not given. The samples date from day 63 after the first vaccine or placebo injection. Wuhan-strain spike was delivered by a replication-incompetent Ad26 vector. The material was peripheral blood, obtained in a trial of Ad26.COV2.S vaccine versus placebo. This TCR was recovered from a person aged 18-65 years who received the Ad26.COV2.S COVID-19 vaccine or a placebo.

The CDR3 DNA sequence: TGCAGCGTCAATCGTCTAGCGGGGGTAAACTGTGAGCAGTTCTTC. Translation gives CSVNRLAGVNCEQFF. The genes are TRBV29-1 and TRBJ2-1; TRBD2 aligns across 10 bases. V lost 6 bases, J lost 9 bases, and 14 bases stayed unmatched. Looked up from germline, CDR1 is SQVTM and CDR2 is ANQGSEA. The CDR3 length is 15 residues.